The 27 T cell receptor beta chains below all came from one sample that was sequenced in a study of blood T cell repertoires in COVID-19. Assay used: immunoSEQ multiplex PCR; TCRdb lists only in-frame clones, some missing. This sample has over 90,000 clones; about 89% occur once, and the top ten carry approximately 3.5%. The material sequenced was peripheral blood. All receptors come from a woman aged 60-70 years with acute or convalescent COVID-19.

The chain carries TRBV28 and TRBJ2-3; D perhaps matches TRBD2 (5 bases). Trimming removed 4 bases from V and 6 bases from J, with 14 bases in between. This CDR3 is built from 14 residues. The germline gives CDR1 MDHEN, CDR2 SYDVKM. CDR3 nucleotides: TGTGCCAGCAGTTCGCCTAGTCGGAGGGATACGCAGTATTTT. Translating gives CASSSPSRRDTQYF.

The CDR3 reads CASSQGSGGYTF. In DNA form, the CDR3 reads TGTGCCAGCAGCCAAGGGAGTGGGGGCTACACCTTC. J is TRBJ1-2 and V is TRBV3-1 (or the pseudogene TRBV3-2); D remains ambiguous. The germline V and J ends were trimmed by 1 base and 8 bases, with 8 bases remaining between them. CDR1 and CDR2 from the germline V gene are LGHDT and YNNKEL (reference sequence). CDR3 length equals 12 residues.

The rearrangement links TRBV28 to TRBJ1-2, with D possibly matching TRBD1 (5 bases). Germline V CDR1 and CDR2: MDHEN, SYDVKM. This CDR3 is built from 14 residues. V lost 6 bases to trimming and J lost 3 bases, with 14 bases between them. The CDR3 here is CASRPGGDDYGYTF. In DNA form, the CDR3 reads TGTGCCAGCAGACCCGGGGGGGATGACTATGGCTACACCTTC.

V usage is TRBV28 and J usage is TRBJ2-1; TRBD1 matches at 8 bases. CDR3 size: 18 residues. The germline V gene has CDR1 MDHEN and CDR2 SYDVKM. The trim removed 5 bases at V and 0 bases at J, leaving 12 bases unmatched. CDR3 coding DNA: TGTGCCAGCAGTCCCATTGGCGGGACAGGCTCCTCCTACAATGAGCAGTTCTTC. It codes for CASSPIGGTGSSYNEQFF.

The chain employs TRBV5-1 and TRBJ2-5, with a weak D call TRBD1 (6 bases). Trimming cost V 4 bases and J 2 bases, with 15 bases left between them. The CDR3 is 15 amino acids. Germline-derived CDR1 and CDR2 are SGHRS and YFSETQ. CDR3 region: CASSEQGGGQETQYF. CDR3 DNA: TGCGCCAGCAGCGAACAGGGTGGGGGTCAAGAGACCCAGTACTTC.

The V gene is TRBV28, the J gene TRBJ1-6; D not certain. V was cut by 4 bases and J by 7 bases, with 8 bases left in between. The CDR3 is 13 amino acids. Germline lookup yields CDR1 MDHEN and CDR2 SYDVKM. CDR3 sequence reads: CASSSPGNSPLHF. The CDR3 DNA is TGTGCCAGCAGTTCCCCGGGGAATTCACCCCTCCACTTT.

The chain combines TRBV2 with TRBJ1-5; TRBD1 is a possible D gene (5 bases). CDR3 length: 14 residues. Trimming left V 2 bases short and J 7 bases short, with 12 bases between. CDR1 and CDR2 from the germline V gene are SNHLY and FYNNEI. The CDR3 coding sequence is TGTGCCAGCAGTGAAAAGGGGCGGGAGCAGCCCCAGCATTTT. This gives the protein CASSEKGREQPQHF.

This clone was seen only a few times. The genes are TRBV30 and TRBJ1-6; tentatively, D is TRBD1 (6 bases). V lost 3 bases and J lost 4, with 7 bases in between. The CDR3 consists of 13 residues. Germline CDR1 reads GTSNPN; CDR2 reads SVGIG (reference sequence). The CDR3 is CAWRQGYNSPLHF. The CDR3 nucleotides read TGTGCCTGGAGACAGGGATATAATTCACCCCTCCACTTT.

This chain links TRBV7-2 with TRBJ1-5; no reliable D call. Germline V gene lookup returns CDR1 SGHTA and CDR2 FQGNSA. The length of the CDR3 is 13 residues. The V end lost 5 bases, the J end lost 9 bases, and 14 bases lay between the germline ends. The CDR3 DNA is TGTGCCAGCAGCACTTACCGAAACGGGCCCCAGCATTTT. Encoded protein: CASSTYRNGPQHF.

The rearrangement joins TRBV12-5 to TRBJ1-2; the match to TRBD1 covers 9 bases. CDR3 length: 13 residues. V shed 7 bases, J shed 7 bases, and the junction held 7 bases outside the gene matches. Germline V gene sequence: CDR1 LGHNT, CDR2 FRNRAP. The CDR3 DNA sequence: TGTGCTAGTGTTCAGACAGGGGGTTTTGGCTACACCTTC. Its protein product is CASVQTGGFGYTF.

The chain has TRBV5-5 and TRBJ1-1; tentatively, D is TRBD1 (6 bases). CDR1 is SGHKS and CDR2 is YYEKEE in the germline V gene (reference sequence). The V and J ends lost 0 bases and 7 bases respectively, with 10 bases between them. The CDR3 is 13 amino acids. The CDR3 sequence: CASSLVGALEAFF. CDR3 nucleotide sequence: TGTGCCAGCAGCTTGGTGGGGGCCCTTGAAGCTTTCTTT.

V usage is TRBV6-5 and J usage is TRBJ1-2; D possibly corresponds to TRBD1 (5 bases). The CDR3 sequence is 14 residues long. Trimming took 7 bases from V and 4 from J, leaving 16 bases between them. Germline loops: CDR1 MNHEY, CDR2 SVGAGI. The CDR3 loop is CASIGTGRSYGYTF. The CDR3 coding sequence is TGTGCCAGCATAGGAACAGGACGAAGCTATGGCTACACCTTC.

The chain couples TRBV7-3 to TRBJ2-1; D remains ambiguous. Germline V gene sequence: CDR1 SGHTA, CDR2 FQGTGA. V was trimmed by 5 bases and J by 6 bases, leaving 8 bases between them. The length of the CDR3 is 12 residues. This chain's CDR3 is CASSEFGNEQFF. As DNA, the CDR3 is TGTGCCAGCAGCGAGTTCGGCAATGAGCAGTTCTTC.

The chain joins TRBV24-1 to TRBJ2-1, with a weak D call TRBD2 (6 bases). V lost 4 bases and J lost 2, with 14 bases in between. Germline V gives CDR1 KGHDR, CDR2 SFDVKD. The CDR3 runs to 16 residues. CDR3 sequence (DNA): TGTGCCACCAGTGACACGGGAGTAGGCACCTACAATGAGCAGTTCTTC. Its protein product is CATSDTGVGTYNEQFF.

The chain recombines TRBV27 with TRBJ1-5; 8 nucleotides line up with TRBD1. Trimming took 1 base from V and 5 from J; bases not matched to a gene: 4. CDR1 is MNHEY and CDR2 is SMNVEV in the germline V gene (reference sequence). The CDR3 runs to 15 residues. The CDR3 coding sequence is TGTGCCAGCAGTTTATGGGGGACAGGCGATCAGCCCCAGCATTTT. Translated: CASSLWGTGDQPQHF.

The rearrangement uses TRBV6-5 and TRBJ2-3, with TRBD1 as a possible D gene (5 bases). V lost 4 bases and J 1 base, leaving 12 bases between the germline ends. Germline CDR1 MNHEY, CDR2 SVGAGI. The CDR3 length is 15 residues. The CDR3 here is CASSFLGERTDTQYF. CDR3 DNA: TGTGCCAGCAGTTTCCTAGGGGAACGCACAGATACGCAGTATTTT.

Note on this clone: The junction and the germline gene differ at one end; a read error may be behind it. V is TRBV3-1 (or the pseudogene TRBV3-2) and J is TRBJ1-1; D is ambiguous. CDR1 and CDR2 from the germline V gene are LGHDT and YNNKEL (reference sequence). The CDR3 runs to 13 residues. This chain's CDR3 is CASSLTFRTGAFF. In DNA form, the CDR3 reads TGTGCCAGCAGCCTAACCTTTAGGACTGGAGCTTTCTTT.

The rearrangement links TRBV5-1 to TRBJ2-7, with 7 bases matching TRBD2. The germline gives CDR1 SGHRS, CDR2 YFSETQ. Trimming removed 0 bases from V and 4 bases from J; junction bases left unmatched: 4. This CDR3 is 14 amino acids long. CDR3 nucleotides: TGCGCCAGCAGCTTGGACGGGACTACTTACGAGCAGTACTTC. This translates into CASSLDGTTYEQYF.

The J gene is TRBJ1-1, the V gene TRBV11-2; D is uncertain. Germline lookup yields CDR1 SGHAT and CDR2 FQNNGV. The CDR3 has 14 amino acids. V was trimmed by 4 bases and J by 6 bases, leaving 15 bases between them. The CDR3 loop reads CASSSVDGRSEAFF. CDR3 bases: TGTGCCAGCAGCTCCGTGGACGGGAGGTCTGAAGCTTTCTTT.

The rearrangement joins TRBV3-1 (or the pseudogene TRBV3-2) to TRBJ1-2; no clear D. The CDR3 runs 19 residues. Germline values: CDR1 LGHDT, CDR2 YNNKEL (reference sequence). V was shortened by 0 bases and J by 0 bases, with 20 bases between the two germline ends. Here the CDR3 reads CASSQDFRRQVLTNYGYTF. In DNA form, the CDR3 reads TGTGCCAGCAGCCAAGATTTTCGCAGGCAGGTCTTGACTAACTATGGCTACACCTTC.

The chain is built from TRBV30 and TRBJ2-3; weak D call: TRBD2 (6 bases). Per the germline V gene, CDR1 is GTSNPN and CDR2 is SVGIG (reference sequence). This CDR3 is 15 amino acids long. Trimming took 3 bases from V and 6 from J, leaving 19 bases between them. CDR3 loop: CAWRGVGGVVDTQYF. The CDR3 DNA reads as TGTGCCTGGAGGGGAGTTGGCGGGGTTGTGGATACGCAGTATTTT.

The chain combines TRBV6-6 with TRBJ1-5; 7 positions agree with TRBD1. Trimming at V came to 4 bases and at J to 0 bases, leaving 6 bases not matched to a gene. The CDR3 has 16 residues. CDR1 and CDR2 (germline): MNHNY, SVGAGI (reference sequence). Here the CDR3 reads CASSSGRGSSNQPQHF. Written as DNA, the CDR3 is TGTGCCAGCAGTTCTGGCAGGGGGAGTAGCAATCAGCCCCAGCATTTT.

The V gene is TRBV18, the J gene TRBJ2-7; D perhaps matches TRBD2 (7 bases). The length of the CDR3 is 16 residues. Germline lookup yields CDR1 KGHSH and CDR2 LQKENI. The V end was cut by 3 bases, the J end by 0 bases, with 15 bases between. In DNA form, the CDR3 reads TGTGCCAGCTCACCCAGGGCGGGGGCGGCCTCCTACGAGCAGTACTTC. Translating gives CASSPRAGAASYEQYF.

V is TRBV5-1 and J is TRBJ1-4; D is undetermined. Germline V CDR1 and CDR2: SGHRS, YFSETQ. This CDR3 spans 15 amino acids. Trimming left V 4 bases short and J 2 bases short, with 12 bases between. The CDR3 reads CASSRYLGTNEKLFF. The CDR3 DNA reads TGCGCCAGCAGCCGTTATCTCGGGACTAATGAAAAACTGTTTTTT.

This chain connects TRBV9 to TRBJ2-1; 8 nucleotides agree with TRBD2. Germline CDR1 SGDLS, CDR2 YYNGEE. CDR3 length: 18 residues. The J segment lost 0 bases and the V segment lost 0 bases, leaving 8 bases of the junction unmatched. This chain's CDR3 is CASSVATASGSSYNEQFF. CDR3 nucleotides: TGTGCCAGCAGCGTAGCTACGGCTAGCGGGTCCTCCTACAATGAGCAGTTCTTC.

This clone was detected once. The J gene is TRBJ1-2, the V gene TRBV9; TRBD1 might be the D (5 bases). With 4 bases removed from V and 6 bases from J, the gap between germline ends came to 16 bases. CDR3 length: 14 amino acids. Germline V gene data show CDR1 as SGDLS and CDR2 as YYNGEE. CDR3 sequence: CASSPGVADHGYTF. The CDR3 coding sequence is TGTGCCAGCAGCCCGGGGGTCGCAGACCATGGCTACACCTTC.

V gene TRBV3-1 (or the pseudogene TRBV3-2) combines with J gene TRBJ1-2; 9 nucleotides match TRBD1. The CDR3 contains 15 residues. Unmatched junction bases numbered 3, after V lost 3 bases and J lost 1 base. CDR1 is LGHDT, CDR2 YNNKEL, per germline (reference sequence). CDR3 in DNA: TGTGCCAGCAGCCATTGGGACAGGGATAACTATGGCTACACCTTC. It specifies CASSHWDRDNYGYTF.